These T cell receptor beta chains were read from a single sample in a study of a mutant IDH1 vaccine in newly diagnosed glioma. Clones were sequenced by immunoSEQ multiplex PCR, and TCRdb holds only the in-frame ones, with some missing. Counted here are roughly 130,000 clones, roughly 75% occurring once; the ten biggest clones make up 5.5%. Which antigens these TCRs recognize remains unknown. The starting material was PBMCs, obtained from a glioma patient whose treatment included an IDH1 peptide vaccine. Receptors were obtained from a man aged 40-55 years with glioma. Both conserved end residues are part of each CDR3. The D gene is left open where the match is weak. The listing skips clone size in some rows; elsewhere it reads once, few, many or a size class.

abundance: NA
d_gene: TRBD1
v_gene: TRBV6-5
len: 16
j_gene: TRBJ1-5
CDR3aa: CASSYGGTGRGQPQHF
CDR3nt: TGTGCCAGCAGTTACGGAGGGACAGGGAGAGGGCAGCCCCAGCATTTT

abundance: few
d_gene: NA
v_gene: TRBV9
len: 14
j_gene: TRBJ2-1
CDR3aa: CASSPRGWANEQFF
CDR3nt: TGTGCCAGCAGCCCCCGCGGGTGGGCCAATGAGCAGTTCTTC

abundance: NA
d_gene: TRBD2
v_gene: TRBV10-2
len: 16
j_gene: TRBJ2-1
CDR3aa: CASSLWTSGDYNEQFF
CDR3nt: TGCGCCAGCAGCCTCTGGACTAGCGGGGATTACAATGAGCAGTTCTTC

abundance: NA
d_gene: NA
v_gene: TRBV6-6
len: 13
j_gene: TRBJ2-7
CDR3aa: CASSRGVAYEQYF
CDR3nt: TGTGCCAGCAGCAGAGGGGTGGCCTACGAGCAGTACTTC

abundance: NA
d_gene: NA
v_gene: TRBV7-2
len: 14
j_gene: TRBJ2-3
CDR3aa: CASSSLGGPDTQYF
CDR3nt: TGTGCCAGCAGCTCGCTCGGGGGGCCCGATACGCAGTATTTT

abundance: NA
d_gene: TRBD1
v_gene: TRBV5-1
len: 15
j_gene: TRBJ1-2
CDR3aa: CASSLPTGGNYGYTF
CDR3nt: TGCGCCAGCAGCTTACCGACAGGGGGCAACTATGGCTACACCTTC

abundance: NA
d_gene: NA
v_gene: TRBV7-8
len: 13
j_gene: TRBJ1-5
CDR3aa: CASSSNRVGPQHF
CDR3nt: TGTGCCAGCAGCTCAAACAGGGTGGGGCCCCAGCATTTT

abundance: medium-sized
d_gene: NA
v_gene: TRBV10-1
len: 14
j_gene: TRBJ1-2
CDR3aa: CAGTLRTANYGYTF
CDR3nt: TGCGCCGGAACACTTCGGACAGCAAACTATGGCTACACCTTC

abundance: NA
d_gene: TRBD1
v_gene: TRBV6-1
len: 13
j_gene: TRBJ1-1
CDR3aa: CASSATGLVEAFF
CDR3nt: TGTGCCAGCAGTGCGACAGGGCTCGTTGAAGCTTTCTTT

abundance: NA
d_gene: TRBD2
v_gene: TRBV18
len: 15
j_gene: TRBJ2-5
CDR3aa: CASSRTSGGAETQYF
CDR3nt: TGTGCCAGCTCACGGACTAGCGGGGGGGCAGAGACCCAGTACTTC

abundance: NA
d_gene: NA
v_gene: TRBV4-2
len: 15
j_gene: TRBJ2-1
CDR3aa: CASSQGGRTYNEQFF
CDR3nt: TGTGCCAGCAGCCAAGGTGGTCGAACCTACAATGAGCAGTTCTTC

abundance: NA
d_gene: TRBD2
v_gene: TRBV9
len: 15
j_gene: TRBJ2-3
CDR3aa: CASSVEAGPPDTQYF
CDR3nt: TGTGCCAGCAGCGTAGAAGCGGGACCCCCCGATACGCAGTATTTT

abundance: NA
d_gene: TRBD2
v_gene: TRBV19
len: 15
j_gene: TRBJ2-7
CDR3aa: CASKDQRGSSYEQYF
CDR3nt: TGTGCCAGTAAAGACCAGCGGGGTTCCTCCTACGAGCAGTACTTC

abundance: NA
d_gene: NA
v_gene: TRBV6-5
len: 14
j_gene: TRBJ1-1
CDR3aa: CASSRPGTNTEAFF
CDR3nt: TGTGCCAGCAGCCGGCCTGGGACGAACACTGAAGCTTTCTTT

abundance: NA
d_gene: TRBD2
v_gene: TRBV9
len: 16
j_gene: TRBJ2-1
CDR3aa: CASSVWTSPRRNEQFF
CDR3nt: TGTGCCAGCAGCGTGTGGACTAGCCCACGAAGGAATGAGCAGTTCTTC

abundance: NA
d_gene: NA
v_gene: TRBV30
len: 15
j_gene: TRBJ2-1
CDR3aa: CAWNEKGLGYNEQFF
CDR3nt: TGTGCCTGGAATGAGAAAGGACTGGGGTACAATGAGCAGTTCTTC

abundance: NA
d_gene: TRBD1
v_gene: TRBV10-3
len: 14
j_gene: TRBJ2-7
CDR3aa: CAISDGTGVYEQYF
CDR3nt: TGTGCCATCAGTGACGGGACAGGGGTCTACGAGCAGTACTTC

abundance: NA
d_gene: NA
v_gene: TRBV4-3
len: 12
j_gene: TRBJ2-1
CDR3aa: CASSQDPSEQFF
CDR3nt: TGCGCCAGCAGCCAAGATCCCTCAGAGCAGTTCTTC

abundance: NA
d_gene: NA
v_gene: TRBV11-2
len: 15
j_gene: TRBJ1-6
CDR3aa: CASSPQGGKDSPLHF
CDR3nt: TGTGCCAGCAGCCCTCAAGGGGGGAAGGATTCACCCCTCCACTTT

abundance: NA
d_gene: TRBD1
v_gene: TRBV7-2
len: 15
j_gene: TRBJ2-7
CDR3aa: CASSLEGGVTYEQYF
CDR3nt: TGTGCCAGCAGCTTAGAAGGGGGCGTCACCTACGAGCAGTACTTC

abundance: once
d_gene: NA
v_gene: TRBV7-7
len: 15
j_gene: TRBJ2-3
CDR3aa: CASSLSAASTDTQYF
CDR3nt: TGTGCTAGCAGCTTATCAGCGGCTAGCACAGATACGCAGTATTTT

abundance: NA
d_gene: NA
v_gene: TRBV7-9
len: 11
j_gene: TRBJ2-5
CDR3aa: CASSSQETQYF
CDR3nt: TGTGCCAGCAGCTCGCAAGAGACCCAGTACTTC

abundance: NA
d_gene: NA
v_gene: TRBV19
len: 13
j_gene: TRBJ2-7
CDR3aa: CASSIDRGYEQYF
CDR3nt: TGTGCCAGTAGTATAGACAGGGGATACGAGCAGTACTTC

abundance: NA
d_gene: NA
v_gene: TRBV11-2
len: 13
j_gene: TRBJ1-1
CDR3aa: CASSARGYTEAFF
CDR3nt: TGTGCCAGCAGCGCCAGAGGGTACACTGAAGCTTTCTTT

abundance: NA
d_gene: TRBD1
v_gene: TRBV7-9
len: 14
j_gene: TRBJ1-2
CDR3aa: CASSLGGQGDRYTF
CDR3nt: TGTGCCAGCAGCTTAGGGGGACAGGGGGACCGCTACACCTTC

abundance: NA
d_gene: TRBD2
v_gene: TRBV11-2
len: 15
j_gene: TRBJ2-7
CDR3aa: CASSRRGDTAYEQYF
CDR3nt: TGTGCCAGCAGCCGACGGGGGGATACGGCCTACGAGCAGTACTTC

abundance: NA
d_gene: TRBD2
v_gene: TRBV29-1
len: 15
j_gene: TRBJ2-3
CDR3aa: CSALGLAGVEDTQYF
CDR3nt: TGCAGCGCCCTGGGGCTAGCGGGAGTAGAAGATACGCAGTATTTT

abundance: NA
d_gene: TRBD2
v_gene: TRBV10-3
len: 14
j_gene: TRBJ2-7
CDR3aa: CAISSTGGTYEQYF
CDR3nt: TGTGCCATCAGTTCGACGGGGGGGACCTACGAGCAGTACTTC

abundance: NA
d_gene: NA
v_gene: TRBV6-6
len: 15
j_gene: TRBJ1-2
CDR3aa: CASSYLGHTSYGYTF
CDR3nt: TGTGCCAGCAGTTACTTGGGACATACTAGCTATGGCTACACCTTC

abundance: NA
d_gene: TRBD2
v_gene: TRBV2
len: 17
j_gene: TRBJ2-4
CDR3aa: CASLGLAGGPGKNIQYF
CDR3nt: TGTGCCAGTCTCGGGCTAGCGGGGGGGCCAGGCAAAAACATTCAGTACTTC

abundance: few
d_gene: NA
v_gene: TRBV5-1
len: 15
j_gene: TRBJ1-1
CDR3aa: CASSFGAGSNTEAFF
CDR3nt: TGCGCCAGCAGCTTCGGGGCAGGGTCGAACACTGAAGCTTTCTTT

abundance: NA
d_gene: NA
v_gene: TRBV15
len: 13
j_gene: TRBJ1-2
CDR3aa: CATSRDLVESYTF
CDR3nt: TGTGCCACCAGCAGAGATCTAGTAGAGAGCTACACCTTC

abundance: few
d_gene: NA
v_gene: TRBV7-3
len: 15
j_gene: TRBJ2-5
CDR3aa: CASSLWSTPGETQYF
CDR3nt: TGTGCCAGCAGCTTATGGTCGACCCCGGGGGAGACCCAGTACTTC

abundance: NA
d_gene: TRBD2
v_gene: TRBV10-2
len: 14
j_gene: TRBJ2-5
CDR3aa: CASRVLAGQETQYF
CDR3nt: TGCGCCAGCAGGGTACTAGCGGGGCAAGAGACCCAGTACTTC

abundance: NA
d_gene: NA
v_gene: TRBV5-4
len: 15
j_gene: TRBJ1-1
CDR3aa: CASSLGGPAHTEAFF
CDR3nt: TGTGCCAGCAGCTTGGGGGGCCCAGCACACACTGAAGCTTTCTTT

abundance: NA
d_gene: TRBD2
v_gene: TRBV4-3
len: 16
j_gene: TRBJ2-7
CDR3aa: CASSQGTSGGSYEQYF
CDR3nt: TGCGCCAGCAGCCAAGGGACTAGCGGGGGGTCCTACGAGCAGTACTTC

abundance: NA
d_gene: NA
v_gene: TRBV30
len: 12
j_gene: TRBJ2-1
CDR3aa: CAWSGTNREQFF
CDR3nt: TGTGCCTGGAGTGGAACCAACAGGGAGCAGTTCTTC